Shown below are 17 T cell receptor beta chains from a single sample sequenced in a study of blood T cell repertoires in COVID-19. Method: immunoSEQ multiplex PCR; TCRdb's copy keeps in-frame clones and lacks some. Of 200,000 to 300,000 clones listed, about 79% are singletons. Sample: peripheral blood. All receptors derive from a woman of 80 years or more with acute or convalescent COVID-19.

The chain uses TRBV7-9 and TRBJ1-4; TRBD1 matches 9 bases. The V gene's germline CDR1 is SEHNR and CDR2 FQNEAQ (reference sequence). V was clipped by 5 bases and J by 12 bases; unmatched bases: 7. This CDR3 spans 13 amino acids. CDR3 loop: CASSRGTGLELFF. CDR3 in DNA: TGTGCCAGCAGCCGAGGGACAGGGTTGGAACTGTTTTTT.

The genes are TRBV5-6 and TRBJ1-3, with TRBD1 matching 8 bases. Germline V gives CDR1 SGHDT, CDR2 YYEEEE. The J segment lost 4 bases and the V segment lost 1 base, leaving 4 bases of the junction unmatched. There are 15 residues in the CDR3. The CDR3 region has the DNA TGTGCCAGCAGCTTGCACAGGGGGTCAGGAAACACCATATATTTT. It specifies CASSLHRGSGNTIYF.

The V and J genes are TRBV4-2 and TRBJ2-7; tentatively, D is TRBD2 (6 bases). Germline CDR1 reads LGHNA; CDR2 reads YNFKEQ. V lost 5 bases to trimming and J lost 6 bases, with 17 bases between them. The CDR3 extends over 14 amino acids. The CDR3 DNA is TGTGCCAGCAGCTTCAGGGCTCTCGGGGGCGAGCAGTACTTC. This sequence encodes CASSFRALGGEQYF.

The rearrangement uses TRBV28 and TRBJ1-2; 11 bases map to TRBD1. The CDR3 totals 15 residues. The V segment lost 2 bases and the J segment 4 bases; nucleotides outside the gene matches: 3. Germline CDR1 is MDHEN and CDR2 is SYDVKM. CDR3 nucleotide sequence: TGTGCCAGCAGTTTAGGGACAGGGGGAGGCTATGGCTACACCTTC. Protein: CASSLGTGGGYGYTF.

The chain employs TRBV12-5 and TRBJ2-7; 7 bases map to TRBD1. This CDR3 has 15 amino acids. V was pared by 0 bases and J by 7 bases, with 9 bases of the junction left unmatched. Germline CDR1 reads LGHNT; CDR2 reads FRNRAP. CDR3 residues: CASGLVSGGRREQYF. The CDR3 DNA reads TGTGCTAGTGGTTTGGTGTCAGGGGGTCGTAGGGAGCAGTACTTC.

CDR3 residues: CSVPHLAGGQETQYF. In nucleotides, the CDR3 is TGCAGCGTTCCCCATTTAGCGGGGGGGCAAGAGACCCAGTACTTC. The chain combines TRBV29-1 with TRBJ2-5; 11 bases line up with TRBD2. The CDR3 has 15 residues. Germline CDR1 SQVTM, CDR2 ANQGSEA. With 5 bases clipped from V and 2 bases from J, the junction kept 7 bases outside the gene matches.

This clone showed up just once. This sequence joins TRBV28 and TRBJ1-2; TRBD1 matches 8 bases. CDR1 is MDHEN and CDR2 is SYDVKM in the germline V gene. V dropped 3 bases and J dropped 12; count of bases not matched to a gene: 12. CDR3 length: 14 residues. CDR3 bases: TGTGCCAGCAGTTTGCCCGGACAGGGTTATGTGAACACCTTC. Residues: CASSLPGQGYVNTF.

The V and J genes are TRBV30 and TRBJ2-5; D possibly corresponds to TRBD1 (6 bases). From germline, CDR1 is GTSNPN and CDR2 SVGIG (reference sequence). This CDR3 region has 14 residues. V was clipped by 0 bases and J by 3 bases, with 11 bases between them. The CDR3 region has the DNA TGTGCCTGGAGTGTAGCGACAGGCGAAGAGACCCAGTACTTC. This sequence encodes CAWSVATGEETQYF.

Only a few counts were recorded for this clone. The chain uses TRBV5-1 and TRBJ1-5, with a tentative D call TRBD1 (5 bases). The CDR3 consists of 14 residues. V was cut by 4 bases and J by 1 base, with 9 bases left in between. CDR1 and CDR2 from the germline V gene are SGHRS and YFSETQ. The CDR3 DNA reads TGCGCCAGCAGCATCTCAGGGAGCAATCAGCCCCAGCATTTT. It translates to CASSISGSNQPQHF.

The chain uses TRBV5-1 and TRBJ2-5, with 8 positions matching TRBD2. The ends lost 2 bases at V and 4 bases at J; junction bases unmatched: 7. CDR1 is SGHRS and CDR2 is YFSETQ in the germline V gene. The CDR3 covers 15 residues. The CDR3 region has the DNA TGCGCCAGCAGCTTTTCGCGGGGGGCGGTAGAGACCCAGTACTTC. Encoded protein: CASSFSRGAVETQYF.

The chain uses TRBV19 and TRBJ1-1; 9 bases are a match to TRBD1. Per germline, CDR1 LNHDA and CDR2 SQIVND (reference sequence). V gave up 9 bases and J gave up 2 bases; unmatched junction bases: 16. This CDR3 region has 17 residues. The CDR3 DNA is TGTGCCAGCGGTGCCCCCCGGGACAGGGCTTACAACACTGAAGCTTTCTTT. It specifies CASGAPRDRAYNTEAFF.

The gene calls are TRBV25-1 and TRBJ2-1; TRBD1 is a possible D gene (5 bases). V gave up 4 bases and J gave up 8 bases, with 21 bases separating them. From germline, CDR1 is MGHDK and CDR2 SYGVNS. The CDR3 has 16 amino acids. The CDR3 sequence: CASSALGQGFKDEQFF. In nucleotides, the CDR3 is TGTGCCAGCAGTGCCCTCGGGCAGGGCTTTAAGGATGAGCAGTTCTTC.

The chain couples TRBV5-5 to TRBJ1-3, with a tentative D call TRBD1 (5 bases). The CDR3 runs 16 residues. V lost 0 bases to trimming and J lost 4 bases, with 14 bases between them. Germline V gene sequence: CDR1 SGHKS, CDR2 YYEKEE (reference sequence). The CDR3, as DNA: TGTGCCAGCAGCTTGGTGTTACGGGGGACCGGAAACACCATATATTTT. This encodes CASSLVLRGTGNTIYF.

V gene TRBV3-1 (or the pseudogene TRBV3-2) combines with J gene TRBJ2-5, with D tentatively TRBD2 (7 bases). CDR1 LGHDT and CDR2 YNNKEL come from the germline V gene (reference sequence). CDR3 size: 16 residues. Trimming removed 0 bases at V and 7 bases at J, with 18 bases between. The CDR3 spells CASSQEWARGPGTQYF. In nucleotides, the CDR3 is TGTGCCAGCAGCCAAGAGTGGGCGCGGGGGCCAGGGACCCAGTACTTC.

This clone was detected once. The chain has TRBV2 and TRBJ1-1; 7 bases align to TRBD1. The CDR3 consists of 15 residues. The V segment lost 7 bases and the J segment 10 bases; nucleotides outside the gene matches: 18. Looked up from germline, CDR1 is SNHLY and CDR2 is FYNNEI. CDR3 protein: CASTGFLTGTVRAFF. CDR3 bases: TGTGCCAGCACCGGGTTCTTGACAGGGACTGTCCGAGCTTTCTTT.

The V call is TRBV29-1, the J call TRBJ2-5; D not certain. The germline V gene encodes CDR1 SQVTM and CDR2 ANQGSEA. V gave up 3 bases and J gave up 5 bases, with 7 bases separating them. The CDR3 covers 11 residues. The CDR3: CSVDMEETQYF. The CDR3 coding sequence is TGCAGCGTTGATATGGAGGAGACCCAGTACTTC.

This clone appeared a few times. The V call is TRBV2, the J call TRBJ2-2; tentatively, D is TRBD1 (6 bases). Germline V gives CDR1 SNHLY, CDR2 FYNNEI. V was shortened by 6 bases and J by 6 bases, with 11 bases between the two germline ends. The CDR3 is 13 amino acids. CDR3 sequence (DNA): TGTGCCAGCAGCCCCAGGGGCGCCGGGGAGCTGTTTTTT. As protein: CASSPRGAGELFF.